This T cell receptor beta chain was obtained from a study of post-analysis software for immune sequencing data. Turning to the study itself: Disease trajectories encompassed relapsing-remitting, secondary progressive and progressive-relapsing multiple sclerosis. General study points: Among roughly five TRBV segments more frequent in patients than controls were TRBV5-6, TRBV5-1 and TRBV20-1.

About this clonotype: The target antigen is unknown.

Unique molecular identifiers had been added to the TCR beta cDNA libraries. TCRdb ran MiXCR on the PCR reads and lists one entry per CDR3 protein. The table shows about 430,000 distinct CDR3 sequences, with 35% to 45% occurring only once. CDR3 length equals 14 residues. Trimming cost V 5 bases and J 4 bases; bases outside gene matches: 7. CDR1 and CDR2 (germline): MNHNY, SVGAGI (reference sequence). Sequenced material: blood. V usage is TRBV6-6 and J usage is TRBJ2-7, with TRBD2 identical over 8 bases. The receptor was derived from a girl aged 2 to 10 with multiple sclerosis. The DNA of the CDR3 is TGTGCCAGCAGTGAGCCGGGGGGGCCGTACGAGCAGTACTTC. The encoded protein is CASSEPGGPYEQYF.